This T cell receptor (beta chain) was sequenced for a study of shared clonotypes between healthy human individuals. Findings and caveats of the study: Even with large depth, rarefaction showed that sorted-subset sequencing was incomplete. Among the subsets, naive ones generally showed larger estimated richness than memory ones.

The trim removed 1 base at V and 2 bases at J, leaving 3 bases unmatched. The CDR3 spans 15 residues. Germline V gene lookup returns CDR1 SGHRS and CDR2 YFSETQ. On this clone itself: Its antigen is undetermined.

Sorted-subset replicate PCR reactions were performed with around 210 ng DNA, corresponding to roughly 30,000 T cell genomes. The data were produced by immunoSEQ multiplex PCR, yet TCRdb's version contains in-frame clones alone and is incomplete. The table shows fewer than 3 million clones, with 85% to 95% occurring only once. The sample taken for sequencing was naive CD4+ T cells from PBMCs. Subset indicated: CD45RA+ positively selected. The sequence derives from a man in his late teens or twenties in good health. Some clones in this sample may be carry-over from other donors' samples. The chain uses TRBV5-1 and TRBJ1-1, with 9 bases that match TRBD1. DNA for the CDR3: TGCGCCAGCAGCTTGTGGGACAGGGTAAACACTGAAGCTTTCTTT. It translates to CASSLWDRVNTEAFF. Based on the CDR3 plus reference TRBV5-1 and TRBJ1-1, the full variable domain is KAGVTQTPRYLIKTRGQQVTLSCSPISGHRSVSWYQQTPGQGLQFLFEYFSETQRNKGNFPGRFSGRQFSNSRSEMNVSTLELGDSALYLCASSLWDRVNTEAFFGQGTRLTVV.